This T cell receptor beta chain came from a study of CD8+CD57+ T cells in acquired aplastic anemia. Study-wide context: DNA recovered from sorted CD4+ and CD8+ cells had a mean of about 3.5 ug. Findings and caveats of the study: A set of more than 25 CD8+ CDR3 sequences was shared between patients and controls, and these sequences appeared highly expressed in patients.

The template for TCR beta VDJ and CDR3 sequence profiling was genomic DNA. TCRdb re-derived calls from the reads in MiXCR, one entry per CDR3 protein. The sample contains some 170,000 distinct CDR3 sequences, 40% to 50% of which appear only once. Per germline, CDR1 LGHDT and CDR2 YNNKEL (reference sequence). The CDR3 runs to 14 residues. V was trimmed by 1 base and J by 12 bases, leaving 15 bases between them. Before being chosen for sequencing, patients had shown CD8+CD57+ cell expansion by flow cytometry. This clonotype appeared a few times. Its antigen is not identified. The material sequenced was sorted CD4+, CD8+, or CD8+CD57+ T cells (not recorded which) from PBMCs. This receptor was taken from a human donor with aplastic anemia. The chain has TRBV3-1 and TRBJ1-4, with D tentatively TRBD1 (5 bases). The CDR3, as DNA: TGTGCCAGCAGCCAAGGAGTCGGTGTAGGGGAACTGTTTTTT. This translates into CASSQGVGVGELFF.